This T cell receptor beta chain was recovered during a study of T cell repertoires in cytomegalovirus infection. The overall study: Through public TCR beta signatures, both CMV infection and matching HLA type were indicated.

The CDR3 has 15 residues. CDR1 is SGHTA and CDR2 is FQGNSA in the germline V gene. V lost 0 bases and J 2 bases, leaving 9 bases between the germline ends. TCRdb recomputed calls from the reads with MiXCR, one row per CDR3 protein. The repertoire holds about 530,000 distinct CDR3 sequences, with about 25% as singletons. This receptor was identified in a human donor in good health (CMV status not recorded). Some clones in this sample may be carry-over from other donors' samples. The specimen sequenced was PBMCs. The chain carries TRBV7-2 and TRBJ2-3; D is uncertain. The DNA for the CDR3 is TGTGCCAGCAGCTTAGCTGGCTCCCACACAGATACGCAGTATTTT. Its protein product is CASSLAGSHTDTQYF.